The clone carrying this T cell receptor beta chain has only a few counts. Its matching antigen is unknown. Treatment: randomized to nivolumab then ipilimumab (arm A) or the reverse (arm B). Patients had received no earlier DNA-damaging chemotherapy. This table comes from immunoSEQ multiplex PCR, and its TCRdb copy is limited to in-frame clones, with some not included. The data contain roughly 450 clones, about 21% of them seen just once; the ten biggest clones take up around 7.5%. This record belongs to a study of sequential checkpoint blockade in melanoma. Notes on the study in general: Tumor T-cell fraction and clonality correlated with PD-L1 and CD8+ counts. Response in arm A was associated with pretreatment TIL clonality.

The sequence was obtained from a human donor with melanoma. Source: tumor tissue (inferred from file names), taken from a patient given nivolumab and ipilimumab in sequence.

CDR3 nucleotides: TGTGCCAGCAGATTTTACAGCTCCTATAATTCACCCCTCCACTTT. Protein product: CASRFYSSYNSPLHF. J is TRBJ1-6 and V is TRBV28, with D uncertain. CDR1 and CDR2 (germline): MDHEN, SYDVKM. The CDR3 sequence is 15 residues long. The V gene lost 6 bases and the J gene lost 0 bases, with 9 bases spanning the gap.